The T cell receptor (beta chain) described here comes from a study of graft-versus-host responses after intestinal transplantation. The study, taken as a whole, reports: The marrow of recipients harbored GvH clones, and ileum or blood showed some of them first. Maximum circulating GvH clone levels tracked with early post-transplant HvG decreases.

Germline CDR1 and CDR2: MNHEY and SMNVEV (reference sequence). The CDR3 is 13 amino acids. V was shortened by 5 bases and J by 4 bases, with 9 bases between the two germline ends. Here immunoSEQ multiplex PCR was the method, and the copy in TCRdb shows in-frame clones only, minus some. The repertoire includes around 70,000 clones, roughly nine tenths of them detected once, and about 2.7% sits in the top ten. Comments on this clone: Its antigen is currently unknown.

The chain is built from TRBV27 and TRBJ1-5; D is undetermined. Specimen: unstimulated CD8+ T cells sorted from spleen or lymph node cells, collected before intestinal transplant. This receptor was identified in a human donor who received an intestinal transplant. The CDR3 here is CASSPRANQPQHF. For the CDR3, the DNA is TGTGCCAGCAGTCCCAGAGCGAATCAGCCCCAGCATTTT.